What follows are 15 T cell receptor beta chains derived from one specimen sequenced in a study of blood T cells in healthy people across ages. The second PCR ran roughly 7 to 11 cycles with a sample-barcoded 5' primer and J-beta primers. TCRdb analysed the 5' RACE reads with MiXCR anew, one entry per CDR3 protein. The sample includes about 1.8 million distinct CDR3 sequences, roughly 50% of them seen just once. The sequencing sample was made of blood. These receptors were taken from a middle-aged woman in good health.

This sequence joins TRBV2 and TRBJ2-3, with 9 bases lining up with TRBD2. Germline CDR1 SNHLY, CDR2 FYNNEI. This CDR3 has 16 amino acids. The V gene end was trimmed by 5 bases and the J gene end by 3 bases; junction bases not matched to a gene: 9. The CDR3 DNA reads TGTGCCAGCAGTTATGAAGGCGGGGGGGCAACAGATACGCAGTATTTT. It yields the protein CASSYEGGGATDTQYF.

About this clonotype: As the CDR3 is not closed by the conserved phenylalanine or tryptophan, this likely results from a read error. The J gene is TRBJ2-6, the V gene TRBV5-1, with a weak D call TRBD2 (7 bases). CDR3 size: 16 residues. V lost 4 bases to trimming and J lost 4 bases, with 15 bases between them. The V gene's germline CDR1 is SGHRS and CDR2 YFSETQ. The DNA for the CDR3 is TGCGCCAGCAGCCCCGGACGGGGGGCCGGGGCCAACGTCCTGACTTTG. Encoded protein: CASSPGRGAGANVLTL.

This clonotype was picked up a small number of times. CDR3 sequence: CASSFSRHERETQYF. CDR3 in DNA: TGTGCCAGCAGCTTCTCCCGACATGAACGAGAGACCCAGTACTTC. This chain uses TRBV11-2 with TRBJ2-5; the D is unclear. CDR3 length equals 15 residues. Per germline, CDR1 SGHAT and CDR2 FQNNGV. V was trimmed by 3 bases and J by 4 bases, leaving 15 bases between them. Drawing the rest from reference TRBV11-2 and TRBJ2-5, the complete variable domain is EAGVAQSPRYKIIEKRQSVAFWCNPISGHATLYWYQQILGQGPKLLIQFQNNGVVDDSQLPKDRFSAERLKGVDSTLKIQPAKLEDSAVYLCASSFSRHERETQYFGPGTRLLVL.

The chain employs TRBV29-1 and TRBJ1-4; D gene uncertain. V was pared by 5 bases and J by 0 bases, with 10 bases between. The CDR3 runs 14 residues. Per germline, CDR1 SQVTM and CDR2 ANQGSEA. The CDR3 nucleotides read TGCAGCGTTTTTGGACTATCAACTAATGAAAAACTGTTTTTT. This encodes CSVFGLSTNEKLFF.

The chain joins TRBV27 to TRBJ1-1; 10 bases align to TRBD1. The CDR3 sequence is 20 residues long. The trim removed 5 bases at V and 0 bases at J, leaving 18 bases unmatched. Germline CDR1 and CDR2: MNHEY and SMNVEV (reference sequence). The CDR3 DNA is TGTGCCAGCAGTACAGACAGGGGGCGAGGCTTCGATGTACTGAACACTGAAGCTTTCTTT. Its protein product is CASSTDRGRGFDVLNTEAFF.

The gene calls are TRBV7-2 and TRBJ1-5; perhaps TRBD1 as D (5 bases). The CDR3 is made up of 13 amino acids. Germline V gene lookup returns CDR1 SGHTA and CDR2 FQGNSA. V was pared by 5 bases and J by 4 bases, with 9 bases between. The CDR3, as DNA: TGTGCCAGCAGCCCGGACATGAATCAGCCCCAGCATTTT. Encoded protein: CASSPDMNQPQHF.

This clonotype showed up just a few times. V gene TRBV4-3 combines with J gene TRBJ2-3, with 12 bases lining up with TRBD2. This CDR3 is 18 amino acids long. The J segment lost 2 bases and the V segment lost 0 bases, leaving 6 bases of the junction unmatched. In germline, CDR1 is LGHNA, CDR2 YSLEER. The CDR3 loop is CASSQDRGLAGPTDTQYF. Written as DNA, the CDR3 is TGCGCCAGCAGCCAAGACCGAGGACTAGCGGGGCCCACAGATACGCAGTATTTT.

The chain joins TRBV9 to TRBJ2-3; the D is unclear. In germline, CDR1 is SGDLS, CDR2 YYNGEE. V lost 6 bases, J lost 11 bases, and 7 bases lay in between. The length of the CDR3 is 9 residues. In nucleotides, the CDR3 is TGTGCCAGCAACCCTAAGCAGTATTTT. Amino acids: CASNPKQYF.

This chain uses TRBV9 with TRBJ2-7, with D maybe TRBD2 (5 bases). With 4 bases removed from V and 7 bases from J, the gap between germline ends came to 21 bases. Germline V gene data show CDR1 as SGDLS and CDR2 as YYNGEE. The length of the CDR3 is 15 residues. The CDR3 here is CASSPDSGSYNEQYF. The DNA for the CDR3 is TGTGCCAGCAGCCCGGACTCTGGCTCCTACAATGAGCAGTACTTC.

This sequence joins TRBV4-2 and TRBJ1-2; TRBD1 might be the D (6 bases). CDR1 is LGHNA and CDR2 is YNFKEQ in the germline V gene. The V end was cut by 5 bases, the J end by 4 bases, with 14 bases between. There are 14 residues in the CDR3. The CDR3 protein is CASSSSRTVYGYTF. CDR3 DNA sequence: TGTGCCAGCAGCTCCTCTCGGACAGTCTATGGCTACACCTTC.

The rearrangement links TRBV2 to TRBJ1-4; D is unclear. The CDR3 length is 14 residues. Per germline, CDR1 SNHLY and CDR2 FYNNEI. V was clipped by 2 bases and J by 8 bases, with 12 bases between them. The CDR3 coding sequence is TGTGCCAGCAGTGAACAGTTATACGGGGAAAAACTGTTTTTT. Translation gives CASSEQLYGEKLFF.

The chain links TRBV7-9 to TRBJ2-6, with D possibly TRBD2 on 6 matching bases. Per germline, CDR1 SEHNR and CDR2 FQNEAQ (reference sequence). The length of the CDR3 is 13 residues. In DNA, the CDR3 is TGTGTATGGGGGGTCTCTGGGGCCAACGTCCTGACTTTC. This codes for CVWGVSGANVLTF.

The genes are TRBV4-2 and TRBJ1-1; D is undetermined. Looked up from germline, CDR1 is LGHNA and CDR2 is YNFKEQ. V was clipped by 0 bases and J by 1 base, with 12 bases between them. The length of the CDR3 is 16 residues. CDR3 DNA sequence: TGTGCCAGCAGCCAAGATCTTGGTGTGGAGAACACTGAAGCTTTCTTT. This sequence encodes CASSQDLGVENTEAFF.

The CDR3 nucleotides read TGTGCCAGCAGTCAGTTACGGGGGGGCCTTAATGAGCAGTTCTTC. The encoded protein is CASSQLRGGLNEQFF. The rearrangement uses TRBV6-2 or TRBV6-3 and TRBJ2-1, with TRBD2 matching 8 bases. From germline, CDR1 is MNHEY and CDR2 SVGEGT. With V trimmed by 5 bases and J by 7 bases, 10 bases remained unmatched. This CDR3 region has 15 residues.

The rearrangement joins TRBV20-1 to TRBJ2-1, with D perhaps TRBD1 (6 bases). The end of the DNA aligns better with TRBJ2-7, so the J call may be wrong. This CDR3 contains 15 residues. Germline V gives CDR1 DFQATT, CDR2 SNEGSKA (reference sequence). CDR3 sequence: CSASPVGHAYNEQYF. The DNA of the CDR3 is TGCAGTGCCTCACCTGTGGGACATGCCTACAATGAGCAGTACTTC.